One sample yielded the 4 T cell receptor beta chains listed below, sequenced in a study of CD8 T cells in Susac syndrome. RNA was extracted with the RNeasy kit, and a quantity of about 0.45 to 1 ug was reverse transcribed using random hexamers. One entry per CDR3 protein, called by TCRdb with MiXCR from the immunoSEQ multiplex PCR reads. This sample yields 130,000 or so distinct CDR3 sequences, of which about 95% are seen a single time; around 0.1% belongs to the top ten. Sequencing was performed on CD4+ T cells from PBMCs. These receptors all stem from a human donor in good health.

The V and J genes are TRBV2 and TRBJ2-7; tentatively, D is TRBD1 (6 bases). Trimming left V 7 bases short and J 1 base short, with 17 bases between. Germline CDR1 SNHLY, CDR2 FYNNEI. The CDR3 extends over 15 amino acids. The CDR3: CASTRGWTASYEQYF. The DNA for the CDR3 is TGTGCCAGCACCCGCGGCTGGACAGCTTCCTACGAGCAGTACTTC.

The DNA for the CDR3 is TGTGCCAGCAGCTTAGATCGTCTGGGGAACACTGAAGCTTTCTTT. It specifies CASSLDRLGNTEAFF. The chain recombines TRBV7-9 with TRBJ1-1; D is unclear. The ends were cut back, 1 base at V and 1 base at J, with 10 bases in the middle. The CDR3 runs to 15 residues. From germline, CDR1 is SEHNR and CDR2 FQNEAQ (reference sequence).

The chain couples TRBV3-1 to TRBJ1-1; D is possibly TRBD1 (5 bases). Germline loops: CDR1 LGHDT, CDR2 YNNKEL (reference sequence). Trimming shortened V by 5 bases and J by 5 bases, and 9 bases separated the two germline ends. The CDR3 totals 12 residues. CDR3 loop: CASSSRVTEAFF. The CDR3 DNA sequence: TGTGCCAGCAGCTCCAGGGTAACTGAAGCTTTCTTT.

This rearrangement joins TRBV29-1 to TRBJ2-3; 7 bases are a match to TRBD2. The CDR3 extends over 13 amino acids. The junction had 10 bases not matched to a gene; V was cut back by 5 bases and J by 8 bases. Germline lookup yields CDR1 SQVTM and CDR2 ANQGSEA. The CDR3 DNA is TGCAGCGTTCACATTTCTTCTAGCGGTACGCAGTATTTT. It is translated as CSVHISSSGTQYF.